This paragraph covers one T cell receptor beta chain sequence. What this receptor recognizes is not known. No clone much larger than this one lies a single base away; base qualities are absent. Germline trimming amounts to 4 bases on V and 4 bases on J, with 7 as the count of junction bases outside the gene matches. The CDR3 runs 15 residues from the cysteine to the phenylalanine. Only the CDR3 DNA stays, 45 bases, in frame from base 1. From the germline V gene (reference sequence), CDR1 is SEHNR and CDR2 is FQNEAQ. Participants in the prospective study were aged about 18 to 100 years, lived in 20 to 30 United States geographic areas, and enrolled through a virtual design. In the prospective study, cohorts were assigned on the basis of participant-reported clinical history obtained from a screening survey and a study questionnaire. Exposed participants had been in contact, within 2 weeks of entering the study, with a person who had a PCR-confirmed or clinician-diagnosed case of COVID-19. In the prospective study, whole blood, serum and a nasopharyngeal or oropharyngeal swab were collected from each participant by mobile phlebotomists. Participants in the prospective study had the option to provide additional blood draws and questionnaires over a roughly two-month period. Before DNA extraction, blood samples from the prospective study were shipped at room temperature or frozen.

The immunoSEQ Assay, a bias-controlled multiplex PCR, was used to amplify TCRbeta CDR3 regions from genomic DNA. Per the original workflow: Within the assay, amplification of reference gene primers was used to estimate how many nucleated cells each sample contained. Sequence reads were collapsed and filtered to measure the absolute abundance of every unique TCRbeta CDR3 rearrangement. For each sample, productive Simpson clonality was calculated by taking the square root of Simpson's diversity index across productive rearrangements. TCRdb mirrors the immuneACCESS table, restricted to in-frame sequences. Some clones are absent from its copies; in checked studies, under half trace to an unresolved V gene, and the reason for the others is unknown. Clonal size and the V and J genes are those of that table, whereas D and trimming came from the DNA. This sample lists about 140,000 clones; approximately 80% were detected once. Around 1.6% of the sample rests with the top ten.

This entry comes from a study of blood T cell repertoires in COVID-19 (dated by TCRdb to the early 2020s). Turning to the overall study: Collaborator samples came from the United States, Italy and Spain and covered acute and convalescent phases of COVID-19. Deeply sampled blood TCRbeta repertoires from subjects exposed to, actively infected with, or recovered from COVID-19 were included in the dataset. The samples were drawn from two sources: the first 160 participants of the ongoing ImmuneRACE study, and 1,254 subjects contributed by 6 global collaborators. Nearly every sample came with metadata listing a de-identified subject ID, COVID-19 status, age in years and sex. The repertoires were released in a freely available public database intended as a resource for research on the immune response to SARS-CoV-2. The prospective study material was composed of cDNA or gDNA derived from T cells, B-cell-depleted T cells, or PBMCs. Where available, HLA class I and class II types were obtained from metadata supplied by the sample provider rather than from assay-based typing.

Findings and caveats that apply to the study as a whole: The quantity of clinical and demographic metadata differed by source and by participant and was supplied without curation.

This receptor was obtained from a woman aged 18-35 years who had been exposed to COVID-19. Sequencing was done on a sample of PBMCs or T cells enriched from blood (not recorded which). The V gene is TRBV7-9 and the J gene is TRBJ1-1, with 9 bases matching TRBD1. The DNA reads TGTGCCAGCAGCTCGGAGACAGGGGGAACCACTGAAGCTTTCTTT. It is translated as CASSSETGGTTEAFF.